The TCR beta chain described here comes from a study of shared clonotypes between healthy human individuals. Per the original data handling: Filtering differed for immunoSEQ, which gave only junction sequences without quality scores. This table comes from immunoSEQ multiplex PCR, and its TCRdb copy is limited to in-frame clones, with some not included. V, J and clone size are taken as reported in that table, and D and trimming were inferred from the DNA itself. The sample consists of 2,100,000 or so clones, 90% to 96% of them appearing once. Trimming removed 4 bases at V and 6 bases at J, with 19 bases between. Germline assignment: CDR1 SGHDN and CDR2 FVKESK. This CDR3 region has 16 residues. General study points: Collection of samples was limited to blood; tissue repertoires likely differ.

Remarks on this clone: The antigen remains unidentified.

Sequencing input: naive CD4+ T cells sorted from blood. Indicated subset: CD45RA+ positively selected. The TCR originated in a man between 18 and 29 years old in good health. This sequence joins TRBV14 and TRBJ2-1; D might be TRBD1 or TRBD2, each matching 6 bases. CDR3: CASSRWSGGLGNEQFF. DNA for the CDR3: TGTGCCAGCAGCCGGTGGAGTGGGGGGCTCGGCAATGAGCAGTTCTTC.